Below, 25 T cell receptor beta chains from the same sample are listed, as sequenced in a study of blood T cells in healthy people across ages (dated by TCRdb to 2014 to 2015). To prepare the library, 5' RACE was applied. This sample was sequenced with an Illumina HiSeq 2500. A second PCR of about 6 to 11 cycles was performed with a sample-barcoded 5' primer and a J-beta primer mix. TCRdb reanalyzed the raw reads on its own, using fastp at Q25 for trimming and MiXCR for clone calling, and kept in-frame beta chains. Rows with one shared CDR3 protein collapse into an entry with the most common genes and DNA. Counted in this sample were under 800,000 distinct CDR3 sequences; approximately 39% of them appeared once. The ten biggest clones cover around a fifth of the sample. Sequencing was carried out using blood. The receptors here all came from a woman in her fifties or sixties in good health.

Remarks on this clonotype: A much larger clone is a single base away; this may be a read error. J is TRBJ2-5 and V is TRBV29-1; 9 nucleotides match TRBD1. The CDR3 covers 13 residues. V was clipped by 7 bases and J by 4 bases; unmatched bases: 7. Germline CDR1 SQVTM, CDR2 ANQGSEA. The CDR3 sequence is CSGEGQGGETQYF. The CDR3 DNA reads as TGCAGCGGTGAGGGACAGGGCGGAGAGACCCAGTACTTC.

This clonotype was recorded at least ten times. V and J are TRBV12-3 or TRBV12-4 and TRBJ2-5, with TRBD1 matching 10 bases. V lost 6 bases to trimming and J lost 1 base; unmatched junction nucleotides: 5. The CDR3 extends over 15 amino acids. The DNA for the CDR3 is TGTGCCAGCAGCCCAGACAGGGGGCCCCAAGAGACCCAGTACTTC. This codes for CASSPDRGPQETQYF.

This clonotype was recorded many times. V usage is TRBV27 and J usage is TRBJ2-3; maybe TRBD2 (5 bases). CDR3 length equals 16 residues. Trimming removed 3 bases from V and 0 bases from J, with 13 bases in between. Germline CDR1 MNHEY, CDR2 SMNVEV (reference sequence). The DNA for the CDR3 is TGTGCCAGCAGTTTCCTTCGGGAAACTAGCACAGATACGCAGTATTTT. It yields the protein CASSFLRETSTDTQYF.

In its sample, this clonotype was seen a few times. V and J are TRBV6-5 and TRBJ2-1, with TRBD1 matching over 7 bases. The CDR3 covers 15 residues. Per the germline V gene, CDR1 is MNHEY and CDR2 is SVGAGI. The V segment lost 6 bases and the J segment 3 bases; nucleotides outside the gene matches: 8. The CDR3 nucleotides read TGTGCCAGCAGCTCGACCGGGACAGACTACAATGAGCAGTTCTTC. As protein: CASSSTGTDYNEQFF.

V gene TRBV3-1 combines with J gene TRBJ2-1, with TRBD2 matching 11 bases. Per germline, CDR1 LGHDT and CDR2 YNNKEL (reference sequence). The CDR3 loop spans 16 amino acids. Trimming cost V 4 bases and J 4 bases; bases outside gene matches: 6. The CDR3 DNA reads TGTGCCAGCAGCCCTCAGACTAGCGGGGTATACAATGAGCAGTTCTTC. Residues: CASSPQTSGVYNEQFF.

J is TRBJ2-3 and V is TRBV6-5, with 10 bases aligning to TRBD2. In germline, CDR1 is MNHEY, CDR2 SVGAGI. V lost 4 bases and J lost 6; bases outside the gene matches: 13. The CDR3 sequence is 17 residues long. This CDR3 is CASSSQREGIWVDTQYF. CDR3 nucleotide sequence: TGTGCCAGCAGTTCCCAGCGGGAGGGCATCTGGGTGGATACGCAGTATTTT.

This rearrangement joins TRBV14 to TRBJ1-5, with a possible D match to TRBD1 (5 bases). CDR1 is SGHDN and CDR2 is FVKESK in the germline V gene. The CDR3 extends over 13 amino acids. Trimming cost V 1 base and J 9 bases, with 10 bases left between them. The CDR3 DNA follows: TGTGCCAGCAGCCAAGGAGGGGCAGGGCCCCAGCATTTT. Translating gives CASSQGGAGPQHF.

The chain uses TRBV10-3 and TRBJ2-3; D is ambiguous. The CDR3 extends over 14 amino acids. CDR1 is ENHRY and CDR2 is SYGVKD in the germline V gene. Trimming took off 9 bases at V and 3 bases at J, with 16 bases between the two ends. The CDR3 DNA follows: TGTGCCATGGCGGTGGGCGCTGGGACAGATACGCAGTATTTT. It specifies CAMAVGAGTDTQYF.

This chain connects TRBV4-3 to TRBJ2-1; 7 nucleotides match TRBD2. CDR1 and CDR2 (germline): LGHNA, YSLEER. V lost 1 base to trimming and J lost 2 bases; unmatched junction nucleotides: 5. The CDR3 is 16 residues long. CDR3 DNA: TGCGCCAGCAGCCAAGGGGCTAGCGGTCCCTACAATGAGCAGTTCTTC. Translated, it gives CASSQGASGPYNEQFF.

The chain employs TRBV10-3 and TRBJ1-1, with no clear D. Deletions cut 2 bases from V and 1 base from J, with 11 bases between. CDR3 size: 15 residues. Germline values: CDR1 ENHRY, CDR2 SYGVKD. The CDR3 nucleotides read TGTGCCATCAGTGAGCGCGAGACTGAGAACACTGAAGCTTTCTTT. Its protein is CAISERETENTEAFF.

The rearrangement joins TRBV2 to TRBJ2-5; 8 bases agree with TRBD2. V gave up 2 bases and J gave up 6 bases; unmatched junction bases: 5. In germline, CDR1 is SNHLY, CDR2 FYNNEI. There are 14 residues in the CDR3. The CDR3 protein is CASSEQRESKTQYF. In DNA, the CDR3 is TGTGCCAGCAGTGAACAGCGGGAGTCGAAGACCCAGTACTTC.

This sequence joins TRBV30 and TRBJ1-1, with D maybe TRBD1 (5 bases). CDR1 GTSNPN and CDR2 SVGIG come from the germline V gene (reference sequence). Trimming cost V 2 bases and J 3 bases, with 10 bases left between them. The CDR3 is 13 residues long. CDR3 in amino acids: CAWSKAGDTEAFF. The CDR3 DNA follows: TGTGCCTGGAGTAAGGCGGGGGACACTGAAGCTTTCTTT.

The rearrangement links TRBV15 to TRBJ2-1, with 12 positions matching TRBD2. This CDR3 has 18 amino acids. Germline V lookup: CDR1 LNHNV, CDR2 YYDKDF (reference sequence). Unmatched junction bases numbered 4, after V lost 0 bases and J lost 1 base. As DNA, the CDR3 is TGTGCCACCAGCAGAGACCTAGCGGGAGGGCCATCCTACAATGAGCAGTTCTTC. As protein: CATSRDLAGGPSYNEQFF.

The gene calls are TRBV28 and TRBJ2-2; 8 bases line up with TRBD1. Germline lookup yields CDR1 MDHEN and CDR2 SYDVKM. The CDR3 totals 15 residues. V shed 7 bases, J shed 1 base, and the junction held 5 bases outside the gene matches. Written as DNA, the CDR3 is TGTGCCAGCACCCCAGGGGGCCTGAACACCGGGGAGCTGTTTTTT. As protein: CASTPGGLNTGELFF.

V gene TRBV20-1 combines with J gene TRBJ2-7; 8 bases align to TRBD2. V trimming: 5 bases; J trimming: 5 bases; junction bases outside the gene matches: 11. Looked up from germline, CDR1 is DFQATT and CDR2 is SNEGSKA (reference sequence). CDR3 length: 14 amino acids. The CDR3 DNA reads TGCAGTGCTTTGACGAGCGGGAGAGATGACGAGCAGTACTTC. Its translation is CSALTSGRDDEQYF.

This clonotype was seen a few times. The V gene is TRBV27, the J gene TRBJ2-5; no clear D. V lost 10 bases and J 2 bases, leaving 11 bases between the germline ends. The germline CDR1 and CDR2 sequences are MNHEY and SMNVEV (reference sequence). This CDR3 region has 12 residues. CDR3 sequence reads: CATGRNQETQYF. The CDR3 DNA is TGTGCCACCGGGCGGAATCAAGAGACCCAGTACTTC.

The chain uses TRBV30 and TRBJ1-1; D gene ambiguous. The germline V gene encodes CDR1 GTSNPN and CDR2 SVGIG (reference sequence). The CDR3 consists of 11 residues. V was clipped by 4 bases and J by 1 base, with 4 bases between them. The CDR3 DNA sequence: TGTGCCTGGAACCAGAACACTGAAGCTTTCTTT. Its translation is CAWNQNTEAFF.

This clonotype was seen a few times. DNA of the CDR3: TGTGCCAGCTCACCCGACTACAATCAGCCCCAGCATTTT. Its protein is CASSPDYNQPQHF. J is TRBJ1-5 and V is TRBV18; no clear D gene. Deletions cut 3 bases from V and 3 bases from J, with 6 bases between. The CDR3 totals 13 residues. Per the germline V gene, CDR1 is KGHSH and CDR2 is LQKENI.

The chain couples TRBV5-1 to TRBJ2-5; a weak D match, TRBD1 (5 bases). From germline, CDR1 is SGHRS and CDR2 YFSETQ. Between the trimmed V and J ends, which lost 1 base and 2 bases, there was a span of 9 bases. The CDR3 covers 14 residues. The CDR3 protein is CASSLQGQQETQYF. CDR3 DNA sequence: TGCGCCAGCAGCTTGCAGGGCCAACAAGAGACCCAGTACTTC.

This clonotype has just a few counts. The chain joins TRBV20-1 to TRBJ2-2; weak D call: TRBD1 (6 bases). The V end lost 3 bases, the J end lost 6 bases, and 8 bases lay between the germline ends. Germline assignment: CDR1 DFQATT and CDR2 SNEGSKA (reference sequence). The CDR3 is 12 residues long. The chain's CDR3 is CSASKGAGELFF. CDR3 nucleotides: TGCAGTGCTAGTAAGGGGGCCGGGGAGCTGTTTTTT.

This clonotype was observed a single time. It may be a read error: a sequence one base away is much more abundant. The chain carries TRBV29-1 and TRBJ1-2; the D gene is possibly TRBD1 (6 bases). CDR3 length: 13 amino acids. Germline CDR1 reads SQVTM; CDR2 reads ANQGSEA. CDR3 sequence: CRAGGGERHGYTF. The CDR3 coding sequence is TGCAGGGCCGGAGGGGGTGAACGCCATGGCTACACCTTC.

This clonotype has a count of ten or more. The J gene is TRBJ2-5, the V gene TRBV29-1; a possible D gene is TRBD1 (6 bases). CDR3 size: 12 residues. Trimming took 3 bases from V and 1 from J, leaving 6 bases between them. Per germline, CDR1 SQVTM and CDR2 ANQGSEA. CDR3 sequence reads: CSVEDSQETQYF. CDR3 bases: TGCAGCGTTGAGGACAGCCAAGAGACCCAGTACTTC.

This CDR3 reads CAWSVSTGDEQYF. In DNA form, the CDR3 reads TGTGCCTGGAGTGTTTCTACAGGGGACGAGCAGTACTTC. The rearrangement uses TRBV30 and TRBJ2-7, with 7 bases fitting TRBD1. This CDR3 comprises 13 residues. Germline assignment: CDR1 GTSNPN and CDR2 SVGIG (reference sequence). V was pared by 0 bases and J by 5 bases, with 4 bases of the junction left unmatched.

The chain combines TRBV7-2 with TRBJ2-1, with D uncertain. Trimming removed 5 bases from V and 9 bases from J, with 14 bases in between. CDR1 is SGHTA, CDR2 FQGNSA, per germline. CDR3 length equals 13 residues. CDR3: CASSVGPSGEQFF. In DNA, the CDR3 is TGTGCCAGCAGCGTAGGCCCAAGTGGTGAGCAGTTCTTC. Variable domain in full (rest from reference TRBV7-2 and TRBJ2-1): GAGVSQSPSNKVTEKGKDVELRCDPISGHTALYWYRQSLGQGLEFLIYFQGNSAPDKSGLPSDRFSAERTGGSVSTLTIQRTQQEDSAVYLCASSVGPSGEQFFGPGTRLTVL.

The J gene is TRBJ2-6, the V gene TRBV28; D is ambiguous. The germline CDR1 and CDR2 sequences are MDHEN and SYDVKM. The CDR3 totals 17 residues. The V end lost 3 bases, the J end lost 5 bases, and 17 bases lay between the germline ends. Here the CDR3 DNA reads TGTGCCAGCAGTTTCGCTGTGTACTCTGAACGGGCCAACGTCCTGACTTTC. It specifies CASSFAVYSERANVLTF.